The present entry profiles one T cell receptor beta chain with its context. With 5 bases clipped from V and 4 bases from J, the junction kept 13 bases outside the gene matches. This CDR3 spans 17 amino acids. From germline, CDR1 is MNHNY and CDR2 SVGAGI (reference sequence). Sequenced by immunoSEQ multiplex PCR; TCRdb stores in-frame clones only, minus some. The sample consists of about 310,000 clones, over 75% of them appearing once. The data derive from a study of blood T cell repertoires in COVID-19. Study overall: Acute and convalescent COVID-19 samples came from the United States, Italy and Spain.

This clonotype was sampled from a woman aged 40 to 55 who had recovered from COVID-19. The sequenced sample was PBMCs or T cells enriched from blood (not recorded which). This rearrangement joins TRBV6-6 to TRBJ2-1, with 8 bases that match TRBD2. CDR3 in DNA: TGTGCCAGCAGTCAGAAAGAACGGGGGGGCCCTTACAATGAGCAGTTCTTC. Encoded protein: CASSQKERGGPYNEQFF.